Each of the 19 T cell receptor beta chains below was sequenced from the same sample in a study of control samples from healthy donors and cancer patients. The method was immunoSEQ multiplex PCR; TCRdb's version includes in-frame clones alone and lacks a portion of them. The profile shows around 130,000 clones, about 88% of them singletons. The sequenced sample consisted of blood. The source is a man aged 50 or older in good health.

V is TRBV27 and J is TRBJ1-4, with unresolved D. The CDR3 contains 15 residues. Germline CDR1 reads MNHEY; CDR2 reads SMNVEV (reference sequence). V dropped 2 bases and J dropped 0 bases, with 7 bases sitting between them. The chain's CDR3 is CASSLLAATNEKLFF. CDR3 DNA sequence: TGTGCCAGCAGTTTACTTGCGGCAACTAATGAAAAACTGTTTTTT.

V and J are TRBV19 and TRBJ2-7, with 8 bases fitting TRBD1. V was pared by 4 bases and J by 3 bases, with 5 bases of the junction left unmatched. Germline CDR1 is LNHDA and CDR2 is SQIVND (reference sequence). The CDR3 runs 14 residues. CDR3 residues: CASSTTGGGYEQYF. In DNA form, the CDR3 reads TGTGCCAGTAGTACAACAGGGGGTGGCTACGAGCAGTACTTC.

The chain carries TRBV6-1 and TRBJ1-6, with D tentatively TRBD1 (6 bases). This CDR3 has 14 residues. Germline loops: CDR1 MNHNS, CDR2 SASEGT. V shed 1 base and J shed 13 bases, with 14 bases lying between them. The CDR3 loop is CASSEGQGKYPLHF. The CDR3 DNA sequence: TGTGCCAGCAGTGAAGGGCAGGGGAAATATCCCCTCCACTTT.

This clone turned up a few times. J is TRBJ2-1 and V is TRBV7-8; D may be TRBD1 (5 bases). The CDR3 extends over 17 amino acids. Trimming took off 3 bases at V and 2 bases at J, with 17 bases between the two ends. Germline-derived CDR1 and CDR2 are SGHVS and FQNEAQ. The DNA for the CDR3 is TGTGCCAGCAGCTTTCGAGTAACAGGCCTGACCTACAATGAGCAGTTCTTC. Its translation: CASSFRVTGLTYNEQFF.

The chain joins TRBV14 to TRBJ1-4; the D gene is possibly TRBD1 (6 bases). With 1 base removed from V and 1 base from J, the gap between germline ends came to 13 bases. The CDR3 is made up of 17 amino acids. Germline V gives CDR1 SGHDN, CDR2 FVKESK. CDR3 coding DNA: TGTGCCAGCAGCCAAGGAGTTAGGGGGAGAACTAATGAAAAACTGTTTTTT. Translation gives CASSQGVRGRTNEKLFF.

The gene calls are TRBV28 and TRBJ2-7; possibly TRBD2 for D (7 bases). This CDR3 is 14 amino acids long. Trimming stripped 3 bases from V and 6 bases from J, with 15 bases between. The germline V gene encodes CDR1 MDHEN and CDR2 SYDVKM. The CDR3: CASSLVGGRSEQYF. The CDR3 region has the DNA TGTGCCAGCAGTTTGGTGGGGGGGCGAAGCGAGCAGTACTTC. Combining the CDR3 with reference TRBV28 and TRBJ2-7 gives the whole variable domain DVKVTQSSRYLVKRTGEKVFLECVQDMDHENMFWYRQDPGLGLRLIYFSYDVKMKEKGDIPEGYSVSREKKERFSLILESASTNQTSMYLCASSLVGGRSEQYFGPGTRLTVT.

The genes are TRBV6-5 and TRBJ2-3; 8 nucleotides line up with TRBD1. The J segment lost 1 base and the V segment lost 5 bases, leaving 2 bases of the junction unmatched. The CDR3 runs 14 residues. CDR1 and CDR2 from the germline V gene are MNHEY and SVGAGI. The CDR3 sequence: CASSKDRGTDTQYF. Here the CDR3 DNA reads TGTGCCAGCAGTAAGGACAGGGGCACAGATACGCAGTATTTT.

V gene TRBV7-9 combines with J gene TRBJ1-2; TRBD1 agrees at 8 bases. With V trimmed by 4 bases and J by 3 bases, 7 bases remained unmatched. Germline lookup yields CDR1 SEHNR and CDR2 FQNEAQ (reference sequence). This CDR3 contains 15 residues. Here the CDR3 reads CASSSADRADYGYTF. In DNA, the CDR3 is TGTGCCAGCAGCTCGGCGGACAGGGCCGACTATGGCTACACCTTC.

The chain carries TRBV2 and TRBJ1-4; D is undetermined. The CDR3 is made up of 14 amino acids. Germline CDR1 is SNHLY and CDR2 is FYNNEI. Trimming removed 8 bases from V and 8 bases from J, with 18 bases in between. CDR3 amino acids: CASVRTVIGEKLFF. CDR3 nucleotide sequence: TGTGCCAGCGTCCGAACAGTAATCGGGGAAAAACTGTTTTTT.

This clone has just one count. The chain has TRBV3-1 (or the pseudogene TRBV3-2) and TRBJ2-7; 8 bases map to TRBD1. CDR1 is LGHDT and CDR2 is YNNKEL in the germline V gene (reference sequence). V dropped 1 base and J dropped 0; count of bases not matched to a gene: 2. The CDR3 is 15 amino acids. CDR3 DNA sequence: TGTGCCAGCAGCCAAGCAGGGGGCCACTCCTACGAGCAGTACTTC. Translation gives CASSQAGGHSYEQYF.

This rearrangement joins TRBV7-3 to TRBJ2-7; a possible D gene is TRBD2 (6 bases). There are 16 residues in the CDR3. Germline values: CDR1 SGHTA, CDR2 FQGTGA. The V gene lost 1 base and the J gene lost 3 bases, with 16 bases spanning the gap. For the CDR3, the DNA is TGTGCCAGCAGCTTAATGGGCGGCGGGGCTCGCTACGAGCAGTACTTC. It translates to CASSLMGGGARYEQYF.

V is TRBV7-9 and J is TRBJ2-2, with a weak D call TRBD1 (6 bases). Looked up from germline, CDR1 is SEHNR and CDR2 is FQNEAQ (reference sequence). Trimming removed 5 bases at V and 6 bases at J, with 16 bases between. This CDR3 has 15 residues. CDR3 loop: CASSAPGTIAGELFF. The CDR3 DNA reads TGTGCCAGCAGCGCACCCGGGACAATAGCCGGGGAGCTGTTTTTT.

This clone was counted once. This chain joins TRBV19 and TRBJ1-3, with D perhaps matching TRBD1 (6 bases). The germline gives CDR1 LNHDA, CDR2 SQIVND (reference sequence). The V gene lost 2 bases and the J gene lost 4 bases, with 15 bases spanning the gap. The CDR3 loop spans 16 amino acids. The CDR3 reads CASSIPHSGQGNTIYF. The CDR3 nucleotides are TGTGCCAGTAGTATACCCCACAGCGGACAGGGAAACACCATATATTTT.

The genes are TRBV21-1 and TRBJ2-1; the table's D call, TRBD1, was not checked against the DNA. TRBV21-1 is assigned pseudogene status. This CDR3 region has 15 residues. CDR3: CASSCAGTGEAPQFF. The CDR3 coding sequence is TGTGCCAGCAGTTGCGCGGGGACAGGGGAGGCTCCGCAGTTCTTC.

The genes are TRBV7-8 and TRBJ2-2, with TRBD2 identical over 13 bases. The CDR3 runs 16 residues. The V and J ends lost 4 bases and 5 bases, in that order; junction bases with no gene match: 4. Germline V gene lookup returns CDR1 SGHVS and CDR2 FQNEAQ. This chain's CDR3 is CASSSLAGGQTGELFF. CDR3 bases: TGTGCCAGCAGCTCACTAGCGGGGGGGCAAACCGGGGAGCTGTTTTTT.

The V and J genes are TRBV7-8 and TRBJ2-3, with 8 bases identical to TRBD1. The germline V gene has CDR1 SGHVS and CDR2 FQNEAQ. The CDR3 is made up of 15 amino acids. The J segment lost 3 bases and the V segment lost 3 bases, leaving 5 bases of the junction unmatched. CDR3 amino acids: CASSFRDRQTDTQYF. CDR3 sequence (DNA): TGTGCCAGCAGCTTCCGGGACAGGCAAACAGATACGCAGTATTTT.

The chain uses TRBV7-8 and TRBJ1-5; tentatively, D is TRBD1 (5 bases). The CDR3 covers 16 residues. V lost 5 bases, J lost 2 bases, and 16 bases lay in between. Germline CDR1 SGHVS, CDR2 FQNEAQ. In DNA form, the CDR3 reads TGTGCCAGCAGCCTAGGGACTCTTGGGGGCAATCAGCCCCAGCATTTT. Residues: CASSLGTLGGNQPQHF.

With respect to this clone: The junction departs from germline at one end; a sequencing error may be responsible. The genes are TRBV7-8 and TRBJ1-1, with D uncertain. Germline CDR1 SGHVS, CDR2 FQNEAQ. The length of the CDR3 is 14 residues. The CDR3 reads CASNLPQKNTEAFF. As DNA, the CDR3 is TGTGCCAGCAACTTACCCCAGAAGAACACTGAAGCTTTCTTT.

The chain couples TRBV6-5 to TRBJ1-2; D remains unclear. Per germline, CDR1 MNHEY and CDR2 SVGAGI. V lost 0 bases, J lost 8 bases, and 10 bases lay in between. The CDR3 extends over 13 amino acids. CDR3: CASSYSKVRGYTF. In DNA, the CDR3 is TGTGCCAGCAGTTACTCGAAAGTTCGAGGCTACACCTTC.